This T cell receptor beta chain comes out of a study of long-term antiretroviral therapy in people with HIV. This clone was seen more than once but under ten times. As yet, its antigen is unknown. immunoSEQ v3.0 was run at survey level. For each individual sample, sequencing targeted roughly 35,000-50,000 T-cell genomes. The data were produced by immunoSEQ multiplex PCR, yet TCRdb's version contains in-frame clones alone and is incomplete. The table lists some 26,000 clones, around 86% of them singletons, with under 5.5% in the top ten. The germline gives CDR1 SGHDT, CDR2 YYEEEE. Trimming pared 4 bases from V and 10 bases from J, leaving 15 bases between. The CDR3 covers 14 residues. Study-wide findings and caveats: Regardless of time point, clones expanded before ART dominated the repertoire. Repertoires from HIV showed CDR3 length ranges narrower than those of controls. Even long-term ART left TRB diversity below transplant donor controls, despite gains.

This TCR came from a middle-aged man with HIV. This specimen consisted of unsorted PBMCs, obtained 2.7 years after starting antiretroviral therapy. The chain links TRBV5-6 to TRBJ1-6; TRBD1 is a possible D gene (5 bases). The CDR3 reads CASSTRDLGSPLHF. Here the CDR3 DNA reads TGTGCCAGCAGCACACGGGACCTTGGGTCACCCCTCCACTTT.